These 6 T cell receptor beta chains share one sample of origin, sequenced in a study of spatial heterogeneity in lung cancer. TCRdb processed the 5' RACE reads anew with MiXCR; each CDR3 protein has one entry. The table shows roughly 34,000 distinct CDR3 sequences, with under 9% occurring only once. Sample time point: blood at routine non-recurrence follow-up after resection. Sequencing was performed on PBMCs, taken at follow-up. Receptors were obtained from a male donor with early-stage non-small cell lung cancer.

This rearrangement joins TRBV6-5 to TRBJ1-1; tentatively, D is TRBD1 (6 bases). V was trimmed by 2 bases and J by 11 bases, leaving 15 bases between them. Looked up from germline, CDR1 is MNHEY and CDR2 is SVGAGI. This CDR3 has 13 residues. CDR3 bases: TGTGCCAGCAGTTACCTTTTTCGGGGGGCGGCTTTCTTT. This encodes CASSYLFRGAAFF.

The V call is TRBV30, the J call TRBJ2-2; TRBD2 matches 9 bases. CDR3 length: 17 amino acids. Germline trimming cut 0 bases from V and 5 bases from J; bases unmatched to any gene: 10. Germline values: CDR1 GTSNPN, CDR2 SVGIG (reference sequence). CDR3 nucleotide sequence: TGTGCCTGGAGTGTACTCCTGACTAGCGGTAGAACCGGGGAGCTGTTTTTT. It specifies CAWSVLLTSGRTGELFF.

The chain combines TRBV12-3 or TRBV12-4 with TRBJ2-5; D remains ambiguous. The CDR3 sequence is 12 residues long. V was cut by 6 bases and J by 4 bases, with 9 bases left in between. Written as DNA, the CDR3 is TGTGCCAGCAGCCCATGGGGAGAGACCCAGTACTTC. It translates to CASSPWGETQYF.

The CDR3 reads CASSPGLADYNEQFF. CDR3 nucleotides: TGTGCCAGCAGCCCAGGACTAGCGGACTACAATGAGCAGTTCTTC. V is TRBV6-6 and J is TRBJ2-1; TRBD2 aligns across 10 bases. The length of the CDR3 is 15 residues. Trimming cost V 6 bases and J 3 bases; bases outside gene matches: 5. From germline, CDR1 is MNHNY and CDR2 SVGAGI (reference sequence).

This clonotype was observed many times. The chain uses TRBV5-4 and TRBJ1-2; D perhaps matches TRBD1 (6 bases). The CDR3 consists of 14 residues. V lost 0 bases to trimming and J lost 4 bases, with 10 bases between them. Germline CDR1 and CDR2: SGHNT and YYREEE (reference sequence). Here the CDR3 DNA reads TGTGCCAGCAGCTTGGAAGCAGGGGCCTATGGCTACACCTTC. This sequence encodes CASSLEAGAYGYTF.

The J gene is TRBJ2-3, the V gene TRBV20-1; the match to TRBD2 covers 14 bases. V was pared by 0 bases and J by 7 bases, with 6 bases of the junction left unmatched. The CDR3 is 16 residues long. Germline-derived CDR1 and CDR2 are DFQATT and SNEGSKA (reference sequence). CDR3 sequence (DNA): TGCAGTGCTAGAGATCCGACTAGCGGGGGGGTGAATACGCAGTATTTT. This codes for CSARDPTSGGVNTQYF.